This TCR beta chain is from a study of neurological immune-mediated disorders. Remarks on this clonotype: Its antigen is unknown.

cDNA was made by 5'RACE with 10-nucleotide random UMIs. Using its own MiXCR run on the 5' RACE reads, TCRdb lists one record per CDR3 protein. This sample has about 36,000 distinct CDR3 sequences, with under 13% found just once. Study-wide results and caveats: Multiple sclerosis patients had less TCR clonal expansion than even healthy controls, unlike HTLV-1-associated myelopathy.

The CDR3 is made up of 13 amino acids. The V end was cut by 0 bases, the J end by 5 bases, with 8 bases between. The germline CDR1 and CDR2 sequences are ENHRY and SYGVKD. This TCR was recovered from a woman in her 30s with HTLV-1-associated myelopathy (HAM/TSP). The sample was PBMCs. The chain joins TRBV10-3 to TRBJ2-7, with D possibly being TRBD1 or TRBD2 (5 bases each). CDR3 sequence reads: CAISESRGDEQYF. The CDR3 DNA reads TGTGCCATCAGTGAGTCGAGGGGCGACGAGCAGTACTTC.